These 21 T cell receptor beta chains share one sample of origin, sequenced in a study of T cells in Graves' hyperthyroidism and ophthalmopathy. Amplified TCR beta CDR3 regions derived from RNA transcripts. Primed by the HTBI set, a first-round RT-PCR was run on the TCR CDR3. TCRdb re-derived calls from the multiplex PCR reads in MiXCR, one entry per CDR3 protein. The profile shows about 400,000 distinct CDR3 sequences, over 10% of them singletons. The specimen was blood. These receptors were taken from a woman younger than 30 with Graves' hyperthyroidism.

CDR3: CASSLLAGGPHEQYF. For the CDR3, the DNA is TGCGCCAGCAGCCTACTTGCGGGAGGGCCCCACGAGCAGTACTTC. The rearrangement joins TRBV4-3 to TRBJ2-7; 9 nucleotides align to TRBD2. The trim removed 4 bases at V and 5 bases at J, leaving 9 bases unmatched. The CDR3 has 15 amino acids. Looked up from germline, CDR1 is LGHNA and CDR2 is YSLEER.

This clonotype appeared many times. J is TRBJ2-7 and V is TRBV20-1, with TRBD2 as a possible D gene (5 bases). Germline V gene sequence: CDR1 DFQATT, CDR2 SNEGSKA (reference sequence). This CDR3 spans 13 amino acids. The ends were cut back, 7 bases at V and 0 bases at J, with 13 bases in the middle. DNA for the CDR3: TGCAGTGGGAGGTCTTCGAGCTCCTACGAGCAGTACTTC. It translates to CSGRSSSSYEQYF.

Only a few counts were recorded for this clonotype. The genes are TRBV15 and TRBJ1-1; no clear D gene. The germline gives CDR1 LNHNV, CDR2 YYDKDF (reference sequence). This CDR3 spans 14 amino acids. Between the trimmed V and J ends, which lost 3 bases and 4 bases, there was a span of 12 bases. This chain's CDR3 is CATSRKRGGTEAFF. The CDR3 DNA is TGTGCCACCAGCAGGAAACGGGGAGGCACTGAAGCTTTCTTT.

This clonotype has at least ten counts. The chain couples TRBV20-1 to TRBJ2-1, with 9 nucleotides matching TRBD2. The CDR3 totals 15 residues. Germline trimming cut 0 bases from V and 9 bases from J; bases unmatched to any gene: 9. The V gene's germline CDR1 is DFQATT and CDR2 SNEGSKA (reference sequence). As DNA, the CDR3 is TGCAGTGCTAGAGACGGCGGGGGGGCGGTCGGTGAGCAGTTCTTC. Translation: CSARDGGGAVGEQFF.

There are many counts of this clonotype. This chain joins TRBV28 and TRBJ1-2; 7 bases agree with TRBD1. Germline values: CDR1 MDHEN, CDR2 SYDVKM. The ends lost 2 bases at V and 7 bases at J; junction bases unmatched: 1. The CDR3 sequence is 12 residues long. Written as DNA, the CDR3 is TGTGCCAGCAGTTTAAAGGGGGCTGGCTACACCTTC. Translated: CASSLKGAGYTF.

The sample holds many counts of this clonotype. The chain joins TRBV5-1 to TRBJ2-1; 14 positions match TRBD2. V dropped 5 bases and J dropped 9; count of bases not matched to a gene: 7. CDR1 is SGHRS and CDR2 is YFSETQ in the germline V gene. There are 15 residues in the CDR3. CDR3 residues: CASRTTSGRGGEQFF. For the CDR3, the DNA is TGCGCCAGCAGAACGACTAGCGGGAGGGGGGGTGAGCAGTTCTTC.

This clonotype came up once. The chain couples TRBV20-1 to TRBJ1-2; D call uncertain. This CDR3 comprises 13 residues. The V end lost 0 bases, the J end lost 8 bases, and 13 bases lay between the germline ends. CDR1 and CDR2 from the germline V gene are DFQATT and SNEGSKA (reference sequence). The CDR3 bases are TGCAGTGCTAGAGAACGGGGAGGAGGGGGCTACACCTTC. The encoded protein is CSARERGGGGYTF.

At least ten counts were recorded for this clonotype. The V gene is TRBV18, the J gene TRBJ2-3, with D hard to call. With 2 bases removed from V and 3 bases from J, the gap between germline ends came to 24 bases. The CDR3 consists of 19 residues. Germline V gene sequence: CDR1 KGHSH, CDR2 LQKENI. CDR3 in amino acids: CASSPIFQAYTDVTDTQYF. CDR3 nucleotide sequence: TGTGCCAGCTCACCAATTTTTCAAGCCTATACCGACGTGACAGATACGCAGTATTTT.

This clonotype occurred many times. This chain connects TRBV28 to TRBJ1-1; 10 bases are shared with TRBD1. J was trimmed by 3 bases and V by 4 bases; bases with no gene match: 5. The CDR3 sequence is 15 residues long. Germline loops: CDR1 MDHEN, CDR2 SYDVKM. CDR3: CASSSAGTGDTEAFF. The CDR3 DNA reads TGTGCCAGCAGTTCGGCCGGGACAGGGGACACTGAAGCTTTCTTT.

The chain links TRBV28 to TRBJ1-6, with a weak D call TRBD1 (6 bases). The V end was cut by 5 bases, the J end by 9 bases, with 38 bases between. The CDR3 consists of 22 residues. Germline assignment: CDR1 MDHEN and CDR2 SYDVKM. The DNA for the CDR3 is TGTGCCAGCAGTCCTTTAAAGTCCCCCGGGGACAAATCCCCCTTTAGGGGTTCACCCCTCCACTTT. This codes for CASSPLKSPGDKSPFRGSPLHF.

This clonotype was detected only a few times. This chain links TRBV6-1 with TRBJ2-7; D is unresolved. Germline V gives CDR1 MNHNS, CDR2 SASEGT. The CDR3 sequence is 15 residues long. V shed 1 base and J shed 2 bases, with 12 bases lying between them. The CDR3 DNA reads TGTGCCAGCAGTGAAGATGCAGGCACCCCCTACGAGCAGTACTTC. This translates into CASSEDAGTPYEQYF.

In this sample, this clonotype turned up a few times. A read error may be the cause here, since a much bigger clone is one base away. The rearrangement uses TRBV6-2 or TRBV6-3 and TRBJ2-1; 10 positions agree with TRBD2. The J call may not be correct, given that the DNA end is closer to TRBJ2-7. CDR3 length: 15 residues. Germline lookup yields CDR1 MNHEY and CDR2 SVGEGT. DNA for the CDR3: TGTGCCAGCAGTTACTCGACTAGCGGGCACAATGAGCAGTACTTC. It specifies CASSYSTSGHNEQYF.

In its sample, this clonotype was seen many times. The rearrangement uses TRBV28 and TRBJ1-5; D call uncertain. Looked up from germline, CDR1 is MDHEN and CDR2 is SYDVKM. This CDR3 is 16 amino acids long. V shed 5 bases and J shed 3 bases, with 17 bases lying between them. The CDR3 sequence is CASSPPGVPINQPQHF. The CDR3 nucleotides are TGTGCCAGCAGTCCCCCCGGGGTACCCATCAATCAGCCCCAGCATTTT.

The V call is TRBV9, the J call TRBJ2-1; maybe TRBD1 (6 bases). CDR3 length equals 13 residues. Germline V gene lookup returns CDR1 SGDLS and CDR2 YYNGEE. V was shortened by 3 bases and J by 13 bases, with 17 bases between the two germline ends. CDR3 coding DNA: TGTGCCAGCAGCGAAAGAACAGGGCGCACCCAGTTCTTC. Protein sequence: CASSERTGRTQFF.

The genes are TRBV6-2 or TRBV6-3 and TRBJ1-4; D is uncertain. The CDR3 covers 13 residues. Trimming cost V 5 bases and J 5 bases, with 9 bases left between them. Germline V gene sequence: CDR1 MNHEY, CDR2 SVGEGT. CDR3 sequence reads: CASSGPQNEKLFF. The CDR3 nucleotides are TGTGCCAGCAGTGGTCCTCAAAATGAAAAACTGTTTTTT.

This clonotype was seen repeatedly, ten times or more. This chain connects TRBV20-1 to TRBJ2-7; the match to TRBD1 covers 8 bases. The V gene's germline CDR1 is DFQATT and CDR2 SNEGSKA (reference sequence). CDR3 length: 16 amino acids. J lost 0 bases, V lost 5 bases, and 12 bases had no gene match. CDR3 bases: TGCAGTGCTTCGGGGGAGCCAGGGGGCGCCTCCTACGAGCAGTACTTC. Amino acid sequence: CSASGEPGGASYEQYF.

This clonotype appeared many times. The J gene is TRBJ1-2, the V gene TRBV5-5; D unresolved. Germline lookup yields CDR1 SGHKS and CDR2 YYEKEE (reference sequence). The CDR3 contains 13 residues. The V end lost 7 bases, the J end lost 8 bases, and 18 bases lay between the germline ends. The CDR3 is CASGAGRLGGYTF. The CDR3 nucleotides are TGTGCCAGCGGAGCTGGCCGACTTGGGGGCTACACCTTC.

This clonotype was picked up many times. The CDR3 is CSAREAAEVLGNEQFF. In DNA form, the CDR3 reads TGCAGTGCTAGAGAGGCAGCGGAAGTCTTGGGGAATGAGCAGTTCTTC. The rearrangement links TRBV20-1 to TRBJ2-1, with TRBD2 as a possible D gene (5 bases). The CDR3 is made up of 16 amino acids. In germline, CDR1 is DFQATT, CDR2 SNEGSKA (reference sequence). With 0 bases removed from V and 7 bases from J, the gap between germline ends came to 19 bases.

This clonotype was counted at least ten times. The chain employs TRBV7-2 and TRBJ2-3; a possible D gene is TRBD2 (5 bases). The CDR3 runs 16 residues. Germline V gives CDR1 SGHTA, CDR2 FQGNSA. Between the trimmed V and J ends, which lost 1 base and 2 bases, there was a span of 13 bases. CDR3 DNA: TGTGCCAGCAGCTTAGTCGGGGTCCCCCCCACAGATACGCAGTATTTT. This encodes CASSLVGVPPTDTQYF.

Only a few counts were recorded for this clonotype. The rearrangement uses TRBV27 and TRBJ1-2, with TRBD1 identical over 11 bases. The ends lost 4 bases at V and 8 bases at J; junction bases unmatched: 9. This CDR3 has 15 amino acids. Germline V gives CDR1 MNHEY, CDR2 SMNVEV (reference sequence). The CDR3 DNA sequence: TGTGCCAGCAGTTCGAGGACAGGGGGCAGTGGAGGCTACACCTTC. It encodes CASSSRTGGSGGYTF.

The table lists this clonotype with many counts. This chain connects TRBV6-1 to TRBJ1-4, with a weak D call TRBD1 (5 bases). CDR3 length equals 16 residues. CDR1 and CDR2 from the germline V gene are MNHNS and SASEGT. With 0 bases removed from V and 8 bases from J, the gap between germline ends came to 16 bases. CDR3 sequence (DNA): TGTGCCAGCAGTGAAGCGCTGGGACTCCGTATGGAAAAACTGTTTTTT. Protein sequence: CASSEALGLRMEKLFF.